This is a list of T cell receptor beta chains from one sample in a study of OX40 agonist ivuxolimab in advanced cancers. The data were produced by immunoSEQ multiplex PCR, yet TCRdb's version contains in-frame clones alone and is incomplete. This sample has 70,000 or so clones; approximately 90% occur once, and the top ten carry 6.5% to 8.5%. This sample comprised CD4+ or CD8+ T cells sorted from blood, obtained in a trial of the OX40 agonist ivuxolimab. The receptors shown here come from an adult with an advanced solid tumor such as melanoma, head and neck, liver or kidney cancer. Each CDR3 is given with its conserved first and last residue.

V	J	CDR3
TRBV10-3	TRBJ1-1	CASSYKGVGNTEAFF
TRBV13	TRBJ2-7	CASNERPGPTAEQYF
TRBV6-5	TRBJ2-5	CASGTHSQGETQYF
TRBV27	TRBJ1-2	CASREDREDYGYTF
TRBV13	TRBJ2-3	CASSSGRSTDTQYF
TRBV6-1	TRBJ1-5	CASSDWLLGQPQHF
TRBV9	TRBJ1-3	CASSTVVRGDSGNTIYF
TRBV27	TRBJ2-3	CASSTGLDTQYF
TRBV11-2	TRBJ1-1	CASSLIRGNRENTEAFF
TRBV9	TRBJ2-7	CASSVGGGAVLEQYF
TRBV10-3	TRBJ1-2	CAISENTVGWGYTF
TRBV9	TRBJ1-5	CASSSAAADQPQHF
TRBV11-2	TRBJ2-7	CASSLVGQGYEQYF
TRBV7-2	TRBJ2-5	CASSSGPRTSWVETQYF
TRBV5-6	TRBJ2-7	CASSLFFSSYEQYF
TRBV12-5	TRBJ2-2	CASGIYRDIPTGELFF
TRBV27	TRBJ2-4	CASSLGQRNIQYF
TRBV9	TRBJ2-3	CASSVVPTDTQYF
TRBV19	TRBJ1-1	CASSLGEGTEAFF
TRBV10-3	TRBJ2-5	CAISELTSQETQYF
TRBV9	TRBJ1-5	CASSVDWGPNQPQHF
TRBV27	TRBJ2-7	CASSSFPGTGEYEQYF
TRBV27	TRBJ2-7	CASSLAGVSYEQYF